This T cell receptor (beta chain) was identified in a study of regulatory T cells in long-lasting Graves disease (dated by TCRdb to the early 2020s). At the level of the whole study: In the newly diagnosed Graves' disease group, patients had been taking antithyroid drugs for less than 3 months. The study took place in China and was registered as a clinical trial. This study used TCR sequencing and RNA sequencing of peripheral blood to compare persistent Graves' disease patients against newly diagnosed Graves' disease patients. A total of some 33 samples were covered by TCR sequencing, comprising some 13 persistent and some 20 newly diagnosed Graves' disease patients.

This clonotype appeared a few times. Its antigen is unknown. Base quality data are lacking; no much larger clone is found one base away. The protocol used for the library was multiplex PCR. The instrument was an Illumina HiSeq 4000. CDR3 regions were amplified by Arm-PCR with iRepertoire HTBI primers to construct TCR beta libraries. Before sequencing, the PCR products underwent gel purification. Per the authors' processing: Across samples, 60 to 80 TRBV and 12 to 15 TRBJ segments were identified and used for gene usage analysis of CDR3 amino acid clonotypes. COPE and FqMerger were used to merge filtered high-quality paired reads into contigs. BLAST was used to align contigs to IMGT TRBV, TRBD and TRBJ reference genes, with CDR3 defined following IMGT. Any clonotype with a frequency above 0.1% was counted as a highly expanded clone. Shannon entropy served as the measure of repertoire diversity, while the Gini coefficient captured V-J evenness. Public clonotypes were defined as clonotypes shared by more than one individual. The raw public reads went through TCRdb reprocessing: fastp at Q25, MiXCR clone calling, in-frame beta chains kept. Rows are combined by CDR3 protein, so each entry shows the most common genes and DNA. TCRdb's processing, not the authors' own work, is the source of the V and J calls. This sample comprises around 500,000 distinct CDR3 sequences, roughly 13% of them detected only once. Roughly a tenth of the sample belongs to the ten largest clones.

Broader findings and caveats from the paper: The authors acknowledged the small sample size as a limitation that may reduce accuracy. More public clonotypes were shared among persistent patients (under 3,000) than among newly diagnosed patients (just under 1,000). Because the primary lesion, thyroid tissue, could not be accessed, the study looked at peripheral blood alone. Preferential use of TRBV28, TRBJ1-2 and TRBJ2-5 was observed in persistent disease, whereas TRBV20-1 and TRBJ2-1 were favored in newly diagnosed disease. Sequencing and analysis were limited to the TCR beta chain. Persistent Graves' disease patients showed lower TCR Shannon entropy and fewer highly expanded clones than newly diagnosed patients, suggesting clonal expansion.

The V end loses 1 base and the J end loses 4 bases, and a stretch of 8 bases separates them. CDR1 and CDR2 were assigned from the germline V gene as MGHRA and YSYEKL. The cysteine opens and the phenylalanine closes a CDR3 of 14 amino acids. The retained sequence is limited to the CDR3, 42 bases, with the frame set at the first base. What this sample's time point label stands for: newly diagnosed GD, antithyroid drugs for less than 3 months. RNA was extracted from PBMCs in TRIzol for both TCR sequencing and RNA sequencing. Graves' disease was diagnosed according to American Thyroid Association guidelines. Recruitment of patients was carried out at an endocrinology department in Xi'an, China. Each patient gave 8.5 to 9.5 milliliters of peripheral blood, collected in an EDTA anticoagulant tube. Ficoll Paque Plus density gradient separation was used to isolate PBMCs, and no additional T cell sorting was done. RNA quality was checked with an Agilent 2100 Bioanalyzer and agarose gel, and concentration with a NanoDrop 2000.

The same data also went into a second study, on T cells in Graves' hyperthyroidism and ophthalmopathy. The other study reports the following: Stable Graves' hyperthyroidism was defined as no progression to ophthalmopathy during 18 months of follow-up. Hyperthyroidism patients were newly diagnosed, had a disease duration of under 2 months, and were aged 18 to 65 years. Any patient with an uncontrolled infection, another autoimmune disease, pregnancy or lactation was excluded. Diagnoses relied on clinical symptoms, serum thyroxine and TRAb, thyroid ultrasound and orbital computed tomography. For the first round of RT-PCR on the TCR CDR3, the HTBI primer set was used together with the Qiagen OneStep RT-PCR kit. Most expanded thyroid clonotypes (frequency above 0.001) were also detected in blood, a finding suggesting that blood repertoires may reflect thyroid immune responses. In cross-validation, a model built on a 13 V-J signature told ophthalmopathy apart from stable hyperthyroidism with just under 90% sensitivity and roughly 81% specificity, and in testing the same model reached 80%/75%. In validation, progression to ophthalmopathy was predicted by the model with 70.59% sensitivity and roughly 72% specificity, a median of 6.5 months before onset. TCR V-J signatures able to tell the groups apart were searched for in a discovery cohort of around 95 patients, of whom over 40 had Graves' ophthalmopathy and some 60 had stable Graves' hyperthyroidism. An independent validation cohort of 18 to 20 hyperthyroidism patients and approximately 15 patients who later progressed to ophthalmopathy tested prospective prediction of ophthalmopathy. For training and testing, the 110 or so patients in the discovery cohort were randomly divided in a 7:3 ratio. Thyroid tissue and blood T-cell repertoires from six Graves' hyperthyroidism patients were also compared in the study. Following sampling, methimazole starting at 30 mg daily was given to hyperthyroidism patients, and high-dose intravenous methylprednisolone was given to ophthalmopathy patients. The libraries were constructed in a second round of multiplex PCR and then size-selected and purified. Sequencing of the libraries was done on an Illumina HiSeq2000 using paired-end 100 bp reads. SOAPnuke was used to process the raw data, throwing out any read that contained adapters or uncalled bases, had a mean Phred below 15, or lacked an exact constant-primer or identifier match. COPE v1.2.5 was used to merge the high-quality paired reads, and each unique nucleotide sequence was defined as a clonotype. MiTCR v1.1 was used to align clonotypes to the IMGT TRBV, TRBD and TRBJ reference segments. The analysis was restricted to V-J combinations with a frequency above 0.0001, which together covered approximately 99% of the repertoires. A TCS score was defined as the ratio between F50 (clonal expansion) and ExV (chaos), using BLOSUM62-based TCRdist between CDR3 peptides within each V-J. Welch's t-statistics and random forest reduced fewer than 550 V-J features to roughly 13, which were used in a naive Bayes classifier (R e1071). No statistical method was used to set the sample size in advance, and investigators knew the group allocation. The paper reports TCR Vbeta CDR3 sequencing of fewer than 150 peripheral blood samples: some 44 ophthalmopathy, roughly 74 hyperthyroidism and around 17 progressor patients.

This clonotype was sampled from a man aged 30 to 45 with Graves disease. Donor details come from another sample of the same person, matched by shared clones. The chain couples TRBV4-1 to TRBJ2-1; the D gene is not confidently resolved. Sequencing was performed on peripheral blood mononuclear cells (PBMCs), taken at new diagnosis, from a patient treated with antithyroid drugs. The CDR3 is CASSQVDSYNEQFF. Read as DNA, the sequence is TGCGCCAGCAGCCAAGTTGATTCATACAATGAGCAGTTCTTC.